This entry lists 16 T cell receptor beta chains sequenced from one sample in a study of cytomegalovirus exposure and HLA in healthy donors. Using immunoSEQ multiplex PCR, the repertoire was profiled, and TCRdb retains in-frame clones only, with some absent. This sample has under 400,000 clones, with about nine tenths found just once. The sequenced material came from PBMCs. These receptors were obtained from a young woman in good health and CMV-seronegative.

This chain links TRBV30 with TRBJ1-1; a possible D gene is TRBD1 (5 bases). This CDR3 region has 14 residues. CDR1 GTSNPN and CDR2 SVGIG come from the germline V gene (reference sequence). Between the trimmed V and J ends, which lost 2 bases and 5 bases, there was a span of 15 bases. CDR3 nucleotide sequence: TGTGCCTGGAGTCCGCGCAGGGAAATTACTGAAGCTTTCTTT. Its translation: CAWSPRREITEAFF.

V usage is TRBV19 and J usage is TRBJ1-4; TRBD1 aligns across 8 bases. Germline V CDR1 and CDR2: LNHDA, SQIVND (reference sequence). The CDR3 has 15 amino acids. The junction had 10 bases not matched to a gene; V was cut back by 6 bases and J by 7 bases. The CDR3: CASRPGQGESEKLFF. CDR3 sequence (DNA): TGTGCCAGTAGGCCAGGACAGGGAGAGAGTGAAAAACTGTTTTTT.

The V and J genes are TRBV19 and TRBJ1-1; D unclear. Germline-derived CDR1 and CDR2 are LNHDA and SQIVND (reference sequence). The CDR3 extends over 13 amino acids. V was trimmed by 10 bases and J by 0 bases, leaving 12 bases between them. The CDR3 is CATGVSMNTEAFF. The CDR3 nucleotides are TGTGCCACCGGGGTTTCAATGAACACTGAAGCTTTCTTT. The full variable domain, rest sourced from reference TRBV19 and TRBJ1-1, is DGGITQSPKYLFRKEGQNVTLSCEQNLNHDAMYWYRQDPGQGLRLIYYSQIVNDFQKGDIAEGYSVSREKKESFPLTVTSAQKNPTAFYLCATGVSMNTEAFFGQGTRLTVV.

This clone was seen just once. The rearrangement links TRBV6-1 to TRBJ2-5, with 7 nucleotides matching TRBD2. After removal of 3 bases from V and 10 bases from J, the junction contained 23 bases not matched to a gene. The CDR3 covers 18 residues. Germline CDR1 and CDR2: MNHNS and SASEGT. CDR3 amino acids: CASSDFLPGGGGISRQYF. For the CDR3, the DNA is TGTGCCAGCAGTGATTTTCTACCGGGAGGCGGCGGGATTAGTCGCCAGTACTTC.

CDR3 region: CASSTWDREKGPNTEAFF. The CDR3 DNA reads as TGTGCCAGCAGTACCTGGGACAGAGAAAAGGGGCCGAACACTGAAGCTTTCTTT. The chain has TRBV28 and TRBJ1-1; 7 bases are shared with TRBD1. With V trimmed by 5 bases and J by 1 base, 16 bases remained unmatched. The germline V gene encodes CDR1 MDHEN and CDR2 SYDVKM. CDR3 size: 18 residues. Full variable domain (missing parts from reference TRBV28 and TRBJ1-1): DVKVTQSSRYLVKRTGEKVFLECVQDMDHENMFWYRQDPGLGLRLIYFSYDVKMKEKGDIPEGYSVSREKKERFSLILESASTNQTSMYLCASSTWDREKGPNTEAFFGQGTRLTVV.

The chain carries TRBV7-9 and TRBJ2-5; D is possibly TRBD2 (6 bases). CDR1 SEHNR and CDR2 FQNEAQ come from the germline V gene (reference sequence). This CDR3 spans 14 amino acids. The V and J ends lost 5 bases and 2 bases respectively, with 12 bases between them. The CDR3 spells CASSPLGGQETQYF. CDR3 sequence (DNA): TGTGCCAGCAGCCCTCTTGGAGGGCAAGAGACCCAGTACTTC.

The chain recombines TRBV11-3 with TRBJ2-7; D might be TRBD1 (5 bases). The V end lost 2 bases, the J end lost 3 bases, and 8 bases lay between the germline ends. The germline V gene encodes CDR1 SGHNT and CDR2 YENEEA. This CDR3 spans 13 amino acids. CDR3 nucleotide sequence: TGTGCCAGCAGCTTAAGGGGCGACTACGAGCAGTACTTC. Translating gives CASSLRGDYEQYF.

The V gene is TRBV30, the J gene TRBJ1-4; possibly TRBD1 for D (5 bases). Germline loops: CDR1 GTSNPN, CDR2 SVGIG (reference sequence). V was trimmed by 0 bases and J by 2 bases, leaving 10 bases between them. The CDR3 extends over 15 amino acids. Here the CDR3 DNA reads TGTGCCTGGAGTGTATTGAGACAGACTAATGAAAAACTGTTTTTT. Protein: CAWSVLRQTNEKLFF.

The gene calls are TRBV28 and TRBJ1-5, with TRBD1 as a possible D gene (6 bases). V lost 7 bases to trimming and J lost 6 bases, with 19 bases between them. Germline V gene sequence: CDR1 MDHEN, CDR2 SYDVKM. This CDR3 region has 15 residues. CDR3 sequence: CASNINRAGSQPQHF. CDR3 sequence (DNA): TGTGCCAGCAACATAAACAGGGCTGGGTCTCAGCCCCAGCATTTT.

The DNA for the CDR3 is TGCGCCAGCAGCTTGGGACAGCAATACACTGAAGCTTTCTTT. Protein sequence: CASSLGQQYTEAFF. The J gene is TRBJ1-1, the V gene TRBV5-1; D possibly corresponds to TRBD1 (5 bases). V dropped 0 bases and J dropped 3 bases, with 9 bases sitting between them. Germline values: CDR1 SGHRS, CDR2 YFSETQ. The CDR3 has 14 amino acids.

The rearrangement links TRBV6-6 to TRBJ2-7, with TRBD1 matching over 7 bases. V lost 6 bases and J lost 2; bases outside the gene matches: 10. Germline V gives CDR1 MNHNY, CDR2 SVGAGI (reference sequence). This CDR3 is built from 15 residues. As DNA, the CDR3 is TGTGCCAGCAGCCAGGGGGTAGGTCCCCCCTACGAGCAGTACTTC. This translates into CASSQGVGPPYEQYF.

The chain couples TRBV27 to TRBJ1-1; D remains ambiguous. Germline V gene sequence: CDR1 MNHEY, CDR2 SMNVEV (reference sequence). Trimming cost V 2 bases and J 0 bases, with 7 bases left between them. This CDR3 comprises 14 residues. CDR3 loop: CASSLGTLNTEAFF. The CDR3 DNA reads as TGTGCCAGCAGTTTAGGCACCTTGAACACTGAAGCTTTCTTT.

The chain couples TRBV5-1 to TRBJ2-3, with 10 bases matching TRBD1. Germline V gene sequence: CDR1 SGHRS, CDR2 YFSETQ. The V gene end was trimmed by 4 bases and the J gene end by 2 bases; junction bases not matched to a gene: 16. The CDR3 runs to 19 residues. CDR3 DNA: TGCGCCAGCAGCCTAACGACAGGGGGCGCCACCGGGGACACAGATACGCAGTATTTT. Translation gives CASSLTTGGATGDTDTQYF.

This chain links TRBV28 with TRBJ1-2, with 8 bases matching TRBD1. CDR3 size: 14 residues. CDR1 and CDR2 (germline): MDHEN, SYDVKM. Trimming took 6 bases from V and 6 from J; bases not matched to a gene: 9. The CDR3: CASSIDRGLHGYTF. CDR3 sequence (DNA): TGTGCCAGCAGCATCGACAGGGGATTACATGGCTACACCTTC.

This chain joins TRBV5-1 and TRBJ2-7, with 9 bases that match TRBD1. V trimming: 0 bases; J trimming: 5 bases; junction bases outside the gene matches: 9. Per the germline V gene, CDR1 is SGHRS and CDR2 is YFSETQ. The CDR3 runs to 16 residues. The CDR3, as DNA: TGCGCCAGCAGCTTGGCCGGGGGGACAGGGACCGACGAGCAGTACTTC. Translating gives CASSLAGGTGTDEQYF. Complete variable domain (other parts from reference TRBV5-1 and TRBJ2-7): KAGVTQTPRYLIKTRGQQVTLSCSPISGHRSVSWYQQTPGQGLQFLFEYFSETQRNKGNFPGRFSGRQFSNSRSEMNVSTLELGDSALYLCASSLAGGTGTDEQYFGPGTRLTVT.

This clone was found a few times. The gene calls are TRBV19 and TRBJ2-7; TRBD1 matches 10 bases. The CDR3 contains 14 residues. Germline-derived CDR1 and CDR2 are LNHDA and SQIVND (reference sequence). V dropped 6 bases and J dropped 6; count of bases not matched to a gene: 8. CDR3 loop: CASRRDRGQSEQYF. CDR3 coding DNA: TGTGCCAGTAGAAGGGACAGGGGTCAAAGCGAGCAGTACTTC.